The sequence of this T cell receptor beta chain was determined in a study of beta chain features in type 1 diabetes. Expressed TCRB transcripts were sequenced because the isolated RNA had all been reverse transcribed beforehand. TCRdb's copy holds only in-frame clones and misses some; the assay was immunoSEQ multiplex PCR. The sample carries 140,000 or so clones, 9.2% recorded once. The CDR3 totals 14 residues. Trimming removed 4 bases from V and 3 bases from J, with 10 bases in between. Germline CDR1 is LNHDA and CDR2 is SQIVND (reference sequence). In its sample, this clone was seen a few times. The source of this sequence is a man aged 18 to 35 in good health. The V and J genes are TRBV19 and TRBJ1-3; no firm D call. Sequencing input: central memory CD4+ T cells from blood. The CDR3 sequence is CASSKAGVGNTIYF. CDR3 DNA sequence: TGTGCCAGTAGTAAGGCCGGGGTTGGAAACACCATATATTTT.